This record looks at one T cell receptor (beta chain) sequence and its context. Its antigen is currently unknown. The data belong to a study of tumor-infiltrating lymphocytes in localized non-small cell lung cancer. Overall study: Each patient gave resected tumor and non-adjacent uninvolved lung tissue.

Here immunoSEQ multiplex PCR was the method, and the copy in TCRdb shows in-frame clones only, minus some. There are some 8,000 clones in the sample; 77% occur only once, and 5.1% lies in the top ten. CDR1 SGHTA and CDR2 FQGNSA come from the germline V gene. V was trimmed by 5 bases and J by 11 bases, leaving 20 bases between them. The CDR3 is 14 residues long. Study-wide findings and caveats: No link was found between tumor T-cell fraction and recurrence-free survival. Technical variation could not be separated from intratumor heterogeneity here.

The clonotype was recovered from a human donor with non-small cell lung cancer. Sequencing was performed on lung tumor tissue. V and J are TRBV7-2 and TRBJ2-3; D gene unclear. CDR3 bases: TGTGCCAGCAGCATCCTCCGGTTCGGGTCCGAGCAGTATTTT. Protein sequence: CASSILRFGSEQYF.